This TCR beta chain was recorded in a study of blood T cell repertoires in COVID-19. As for the study in general: Samples of COVID-19 (acute and convalescent) were obtained from the United States, Italy and Spain. T cells, B-cell-depleted T cells, or PBMCs supplied cDNA or gDNA.

The Seattle site enrolled patients during active infection and followed them longitudinally. Per the authors' pipeline: How many nucleated cells were present was estimated from reference gene primer amplification. The table came from immunoSEQ multiplex PCR; TCRdb's copy has only in-frame clones and leaves some out. For V, J and clone size, that table is used; D and trimming come from the DNA. The sample has around 150,000 clones, around 83% seen once; the top ten hold 8.3%. The V end was cut by 1 base, the J end by 1 base, with 9 bases between. Germline V gene sequence: CDR1 KGHSH, CDR2 LQKENI. The CDR3 spans 15 residues.

This receptor was obtained from a woman aged 55-69 years with COVID-19, enrolled during active disease. The sequencing input was peripheral blood. The chain couples TRBV18 to TRBJ2-3; D is unclear. CDR3 protein: CASSPQLSRTDTQYF. In DNA, the CDR3 is TGTGCCAGCTCACCACAGCTCTCCCGCACAGATACGCAGTATTTT.